This T cell receptor beta chain was sequenced for a study of blood T cells in healthy people across ages. With V trimmed by 7 bases and J by 4 bases, 15 bases remained unmatched. CDR1 and CDR2 from the germline V gene are MNHGY and SVAAGI. The CDR3 contains 17 residues. The draw of peripheral blood yielded roughly 9.1 milliliters from each donor. Next came a second PCR, run for about 6 to 12 cycles, which used a sample-barcoded 5' primer along with a J-beta primer mix. Using its own MiXCR run on the 5' RACE reads, TCRdb lists one record per CDR3 protein. The sample has about 760,000 distinct CDR3 sequences; roughly three fifths are singletons.

This sequence joins TRBV6-9 and TRBJ2-5; 10 bases fit TRBD1. The sequencing sample was made of blood. This TCR came from a man aged 40-49 years in good health. CDR3 in amino acids: CASIDRDRGSGGETQYF. The CDR3 DNA sequence: TGTGCCAGCATCGACCGGGACAGGGGCTCTGGCGGAGAGACCCAGTACTTC.